One and the same sample provided the 10 T cell receptor beta chains below, sequenced in a study of CD8+ T cells in alopecia areata. Documented treatment: oral pan-JAK inhibitor, 5-10 mg twice daily. cDNA prepared by RNA extraction and subsequent reverse transcription served as the template for sequencing. The repertoire was sequenced with immunoSEQ multiplex PCR; TCRdb's copy has only in-frame clones and lacks some. The sample holds about 140,000 clones, 50% to 65% seen once. This specimen consisted of CD8+ T cells sorted from blood, obtained at week 4, from a patient treated with tofacitinib. Receptors originate from a human donor with alopecia areata.

Notes on this clone: Additional DNA sequences in this sample encode the identical CDR3. The V call is TRBV29-1, the J call TRBJ2-2; D is undetermined. Germline V gives CDR1 SQVTM, CDR2 ANQGSEA. V shed 3 bases and J shed 1 base, with 3 bases lying between them. The CDR3 is made up of 12 amino acids. The CDR3 DNA reads as TGCAGCGTTGAGTGGAACACCGGGGAGCTGTTTTTT. Its protein is CSVEWNTGELFF.

The chain employs TRBV27 and TRBJ2-7, with D perhaps matching TRBD1 (5 bases). CDR3 length equals 13 residues. V was pared by 2 bases and J by 5 bases, with 10 bases between. From germline, CDR1 is MNHEY and CDR2 SMNVEV (reference sequence). CDR3 in amino acids: CASSLSRAHEQYF. For the CDR3, the DNA is TGTGCCAGCAGTTTAAGCAGGGCCCACGAGCAGTACTTC.

The V call is TRBV7-8, the J call TRBJ1-5; D is unresolved. V lost 5 bases to trimming and J lost 5 bases, with 10 bases between them. The V gene's germline CDR1 is SGHVS and CDR2 FQNEAQ. CDR3 length: 13 amino acids. The CDR3 spells CASSLNSDQPQHF. The CDR3, as DNA: TGTGCCAGCAGCCTCAATTCAGATCAGCCCCAGCATTTT.

The V and J genes are TRBV10-2 and TRBJ1-1; D is unclear. The V gene lost 7 bases and the J gene lost 5 bases, with 14 bases spanning the gap. This CDR3 is 13 amino acids long. Germline V gives CDR1 WSHSY, CDR2 SAAADI. CDR3 in amino acids: CASNDNVETEAFF. CDR3 DNA: TGCGCCAGCAACGACAATGTGGAGACTGAAGCTTTCTTT.

The chain combines TRBV10-3 with TRBJ2-5; weak D call: TRBD1 (5 bases). With 5 bases removed from V and 2 bases from J, the gap between germline ends came to 12 bases. The germline CDR1 and CDR2 sequences are ENHRY and SYGVKD. This CDR3 is built from 14 residues. The CDR3: CAISNRGTQETQYF. The CDR3 DNA reads as TGTGCCATCAGTAATAGGGGAACTCAAGAGACCCAGTACTTC.

V and J are TRBV13 and TRBJ1-5; TRBD1 might be the D (5 bases). Trimming removed 5 bases at V and 7 bases at J, with 15 bases between. Germline assignment: CDR1 PRHDT and CDR2 FYEKMQ (reference sequence). The length of the CDR3 is 14 residues. CDR3 sequence (DNA): TGTGCCAGCAGCCTCCGGGGCCTGGCCCAGCCCCAGCATTTT. It yields the protein CASSLRGLAQPQHF.

The chain employs TRBV4-1 and TRBJ2-1; D ambiguous. Germline values: CDR1 MGHRA, CDR2 YSYEKL. The CDR3 has 15 residues. Trimming cost V 7 bases and J 0 bases, with 13 bases left between them. CDR3 protein: CASTHSLGSYNEQFF. The CDR3 DNA reads as TGCGCCAGCACCCACTCGCTTGGCTCCTACAATGAGCAGTTCTTC.

The genes are TRBV29-1 and TRBJ2-7; D is undetermined. V was trimmed by 2 bases and J by 2 bases, leaving 7 bases between them. This CDR3 comprises 12 residues. Looked up from germline, CDR1 is SQVTM and CDR2 is ANQGSEA. CDR3: CSVEISTYEQYF. The DNA of the CDR3 is TGCAGCGTTGAAATCAGTACCTACGAGCAGTACTTC.

The chain employs TRBV4-1 and TRBJ2-7; D unclear. Deletions cut 4 bases from V and 4 bases from J, with 20 bases between. This CDR3 spans 16 amino acids. Looked up from germline, CDR1 is MGHRA and CDR2 is YSYEKL. CDR3 nucleotide sequence: TGCGCCAGCAGCCCCCACGCGGCTCCCATGACGTACGAGCAGTACTTC. This translates into CASSPHAAPMTYEQYF.

This chain joins TRBV27 and TRBJ2-3, with D uncertain. V was cut by 5 bases and J by 3 bases, with 6 bases left in between. From germline, CDR1 is MNHEY and CDR2 SMNVEV (reference sequence). This CDR3 has 12 residues. The CDR3 here is CASSTDTDTQYF. The CDR3 region has the DNA TGTGCCAGCAGTACTGATACAGATACGCAGTATTTT.